The 5 T cell receptor beta chains in this list originate from one sample, sequenced in a study of Graves' ophthalmopathy and Graves' hyperthyroidism. Beta-chain TCR CDR3 regions were amplified from RNA transcripts. Following a first-round RT-PCR that used HTBI primers, a second-round multiplex PCR was carried out. TCRdb used MiXCR to reprocess the multiplex PCR reads, holding one entry per CDR3 protein. The table records about 480,000 distinct CDR3 sequences, around 14% of them present only once. The sequencing sample was made of blood. These TCRs come from a woman in her twenties or thirties with Graves' ophthalmopathy.

This clonotype showed up just a few times. The gene calls are TRBV9 and TRBJ1-1; a possible D gene is TRBD1 (6 bases). The CDR3 length is 13 residues. Germline values: CDR1 SGDLS, CDR2 YYNGEE. V gave up 6 bases and J gave up 2 bases, with 11 bases separating them. The chain's CDR3 is CASNRGTNTEAFF. The DNA for the CDR3 is TGTGCCAGCAACCGAGGGACAAACACTGAAGCTTTCTTT.

This chain joins TRBV2 and TRBJ2-7; possible D gene TRBD2, 6 bases. Germline assignment: CDR1 SNHLY and CDR2 FYNNEI. V gave up 8 bases and J gave up 1 base, with 15 bases separating them. The CDR3 length is 14 residues. The CDR3 sequence: CASDRGTLSYEQYF. The CDR3 DNA sequence: TGTGCCAGCGACCGAGGGACTCTTTCCTACGAGCAGTACTTC.

The sample holds a few counts of this clonotype. The genes are TRBV19 and TRBJ1-2; D is uncertain. V lost 3 bases, J lost 4 bases, and 12 bases lay in between. The CDR3 is 14 residues long. Per the germline V gene, CDR1 is LNHDA and CDR2 is SQIVND (reference sequence). The CDR3 loop is CASSIAGFFYGYTF. The CDR3 DNA is TGTGCCAGTAGTATCGCGGGGTTCTTCTATGGCTACACCTTC.

This clonotype was counted at least ten times. The V call is TRBV14, the J call TRBJ2-2, with D perhaps TRBD2 (5 bases). This CDR3 is 17 amino acids long. Germline CDR1 reads SGHDN; CDR2 reads FVKESK. Trimming shortened V by 6 bases and J by 3 bases, and 20 bases separated the two germline ends. The CDR3 protein is CASSQKRSLADTGELFF. The CDR3 coding sequence is TGTGCCAGCAGTCAAAAGCGATCGCTAGCCGACACCGGGGAGCTGTTTTTT.

The chain has TRBV11-2 and TRBJ1-5; a possible D gene is TRBD1 (5 bases). The CDR3 extends over 16 amino acids. Germline-derived CDR1 and CDR2 are SGHAT and FQNNGV. Trimming took off 1 base at V and 0 bases at J, with 10 bases between the two ends. In DNA form, the CDR3 reads TGTGCCAGCAGCTTAGTGGGGCGGTATAGCAATCAGCCCCAGCATTTT. It yields the protein CASSLVGRYSNQPQHF.